This entry lists 25 T cell receptor beta chains sequenced from one sample in a study of blood T cell repertoires in COVID-19. Generated by immunoSEQ multiplex PCR, the TCRdb table keeps only in-frame clones and is missing some. The table lists some 80,000 clones, about 86% of them singletons. Sequencing used peripheral blood. These receptors were obtained from a human donor in a cohort sampled during active COVID-19.

This clone appeared a few times. The V and J genes are TRBV10-2 and TRBJ2-1; 9 nucleotides match TRBD2. The junction had 2 bases not matched to a gene; V was cut back by 4 bases and J by 4 bases. Looked up from germline, CDR1 is WSHSY and CDR2 is SAAADI. The CDR3 runs 14 residues. CDR3: CASSASGRYNEQFF. The CDR3 bases are TGCGCCAGCAGTGCCAGCGGGAGGTACAATGAGCAGTTCTTC.

About this clone itself: Other nucleotide sequences in the sample specify the same CDR3. CDR3 region: CASSLDRSYNEQFF. The CDR3 coding sequence is TGCGCCAGCAGCTTAGACAGGTCCTACAATGAGCAGTTCTTC. V is TRBV5-1 and J is TRBJ2-1; TRBD1 is a possible D gene (6 bases). Trimming removed 2 bases at V and 1 base at J, with 7 bases between. Germline lookup yields CDR1 SGHRS and CDR2 YFSETQ. CDR3 length: 14 residues.

V gene TRBV24-1 combines with J gene TRBJ1-3, with 7 bases identical to TRBD1. Trimming at V came to 3 bases and at J to 3 bases, leaving 10 bases not matched to a gene. Germline V gives CDR1 KGHDR, CDR2 SFDVKD. The CDR3 covers 17 residues. The CDR3 nucleotides read TGTGCCACCAGTGATGGGTACAGGGGTCGGTATGGAAACACCATATATTTT. Translating gives CATSDGYRGRYGNTIYF.

The chain is built from TRBV15 and TRBJ2-1, with 9 bases fitting TRBD1. The germline V gene encodes CDR1 LNHNV and CDR2 YYDKDF (reference sequence). Germline trimming cut 2 bases from V and 4 bases from J; bases unmatched to any gene: 3. The CDR3 has 15 residues. CDR3 in amino acids: CATSRPGQGYNEQFF. As DNA, the CDR3 is TGTGCCACCAGCAGACCGGGACAGGGATACAATGAGCAGTTCTTC.

The V call is TRBV6-5, the J call TRBJ2-3, with 11 bases identical to TRBD2. The CDR3 has 14 residues. With 6 bases clipped from V and 8 bases from J, the junction kept 7 bases outside the gene matches. Germline V gene lookup returns CDR1 MNHEY and CDR2 SVGAGI. The DNA of the CDR3 is TGTGCCAGCAGGCTTAGCGGGGGGGCCGGTACGCAGTATTTT. Its protein is CASRLSGGAGTQYF.

This chain links TRBV28 with TRBJ1-1, with TRBD1 identical over 9 bases. Germline values: CDR1 MDHEN, CDR2 SYDVKM. The CDR3 spans 16 residues. V lost 6 bases, J lost 10 bases, and 18 bases stayed unmatched. CDR3 loop: CASSQLQGAIRSRAFF. CDR3 DNA: TGTGCCAGCAGCCAACTACAGGGGGCAATTCGTTCGCGAGCTTTCTTT.

The chain is built from TRBV5-5 and TRBJ1-5; 7 bases agree with TRBD1. The V gene end was trimmed by 2 bases and the J gene end by 3 bases; junction bases not matched to a gene: 5. Germline lookup yields CDR1 SGHKS and CDR2 YYEKEE (reference sequence). The CDR3 has 15 amino acids. The CDR3 region is CASSFFDRDNQPQHF. The CDR3, as DNA: TGTGCCAGCAGCTTCTTCGACAGGGACAATCAGCCCCAGCATTTT.

Written as DNA, the CDR3 is TGCGCCAGCAGCTTGAGGGGGTACGAGCAGTACTTC. It encodes CASSLRGYEQYF. The V call is TRBV5-1, the J call TRBJ2-7; the D gene is possibly TRBD1 (6 bases). Trimming removed 1 base from V and 4 bases from J, with 6 bases in between. Germline CDR1 and CDR2: SGHRS and YFSETQ. The CDR3 runs to 12 residues.

The chain joins TRBV5-1 to TRBJ2-7, with 10 bases aligning to TRBD1. CDR3 length: 15 amino acids. V lost 1 base, J lost 6 bases, and 7 bases stayed unmatched. CDR1 is SGHRS, CDR2 YFSETQ, per germline. The CDR3 DNA is TGCGCCAGCAGCTTGATAGGGACAGGGGCGGGCGAGCAGTACTTC. Its translation is CASSLIGTGAGEQYF.

The table lists this clone with a few counts. The rearrangement links TRBV2 to TRBJ1-5; D is possibly TRBD1 (5 bases). This CDR3 region has 17 residues. The germline V gene has CDR1 SNHLY and CDR2 FYNNEI. V dropped 10 bases and J dropped 0 bases, with 22 bases sitting between them. CDR3 loop: CATRGRARAYSNQPQHF. CDR3 nucleotide sequence: TGTGCCACTCGTGGCAGGGCGAGAGCTTATAGCAATCAGCCCCAGCATTTT.

The chain employs TRBV7-9 and TRBJ1-1; 7 bases map to TRBD1. The CDR3 is 14 residues long. Germline CDR1 SEHNR, CDR2 FQNEAQ (reference sequence). V dropped 5 bases and J dropped 4; count of bases not matched to a gene: 7. In DNA, the CDR3 is TGTGCCAGCAGCACAGGGGCCGCGGGCACTGAAGCTTTCTTT. Its translation: CASSTGAAGTEAFF.

The chain carries TRBV30 and TRBJ2-1; D remains unclear. The CDR3 has 14 residues. Per the germline V gene, CDR1 is GTSNPN and CDR2 is SVGIG (reference sequence). Trimming took off 2 bases at V and 3 bases at J, with 11 bases between the two ends. This CDR3 is CAWSKSGGYNEQFF. The CDR3 region has the DNA TGTGCCTGGAGTAAATCCGGCGGCTACAATGAGCAGTTCTTC.

The J gene is TRBJ2-2, the V gene TRBV2, with D possibly matching TRBD2 (5 bases). This CDR3 is 11 amino acids long. Germline CDR1 and CDR2: SNHLY and FYNNEI. V lost 6 bases and J 9 bases, leaving 8 bases between the germline ends. The CDR3 loop reads CASSLARELFF. In DNA, the CDR3 is TGTGCCAGCAGCCTAGCCCGGGAGCTGTTTTTT.

This clone came up a few times. The rearrangement links TRBV29-1 to TRBJ1-5; D perhaps matches TRBD1 (5 bases). Trimming stripped 6 bases from V and 5 bases from J, with 11 bases between. The length of the CDR3 is 12 residues. Germline V lookup: CDR1 SQVTM, CDR2 ANQGSEA. CDR3 region: CSVAGMDQPQHF. For the CDR3, the DNA is TGCAGCGTCGCAGGGATGGATCAGCCCCAGCATTTT.

This chain uses TRBV5-5 with TRBJ2-7, with 7 bases matching TRBD1. The CDR3 has 15 amino acids. CDR1 is SGHKS and CDR2 is YYEKEE in the germline V gene (reference sequence). Trimming removed 4 bases from V and 2 bases from J; junction bases left unmatched: 9. The CDR3 here is CASSLRTGVTYEQYF. CDR3 coding DNA: TGTGCCAGCAGCCTTCGGACAGGAGTGACCTACGAGCAGTACTTC. The full variable domain, with the rest looked up from reference TRBV5-5 and TRBJ2-7, is DAGVTQSPTHLIKTRGQQVTLRCSPISGHKSVSWYQQVLGQGPQFIFQYYEKEERGRGNFPDRFSARQFPNYSSELNVNALLLGDSALYLCASSLRTGVTYEQYFGPGTRLTVT.

This chain joins TRBV5-6 and TRBJ2-5, with 8 bases that match TRBD2. Germline V gene lookup returns CDR1 SGHDT and CDR2 YYEEEE. CDR3 size: 15 residues. J lost 5 bases, V lost 2 bases, and 8 bases had no gene match. CDR3 protein: CASSFMDREGETQYF. The CDR3 nucleotides read TGTGCCAGCAGCTTTATGGACCGGGAGGGGGAGACCCAGTACTTC.

The chain employs TRBV7-9 and TRBJ2-1, with D maybe TRBD1 (6 bases). The CDR3 is made up of 15 amino acids. The V end was cut by 4 bases, the J end by 0 bases, with 10 bases between. Germline assignment: CDR1 SEHNR and CDR2 FQNEAQ (reference sequence). CDR3 region: CASSSRGISYNEQFF. The DNA of the CDR3 is TGTGCCAGCAGCTCTAGGGGGATCTCCTACAATGAGCAGTTCTTC.

V gene TRBV2 combines with J gene TRBJ2-7; D may be TRBD1 (5 bases). The V and J ends lost 6 bases and 6 bases respectively, with 15 bases between them. CDR3 size: 13 residues. The germline gives CDR1 SNHLY, CDR2 FYNNEI. CDR3 region: CASRGQGASEQYF. In DNA form, the CDR3 reads TGTGCCAGCAGGGGGCAGGGTGCCTCCGAGCAGTACTTC.

This chain joins TRBV5-4 and TRBJ2-7, with 11 positions matching TRBD2. CDR1 is SGHNT and CDR2 is YYREEE in the germline V gene (reference sequence). The V and J ends lost 4 bases and 4 bases, in that order; junction bases with no gene match: 7. The CDR3 totals 15 residues. The CDR3 region has the DNA TGTGCCAGCAGCCTGGGACTAGCGGAGGCGTACGAGCAGTACTTC. Amino acid sequence: CASSLGLAEAYEQYF.

The chain links TRBV29-1 to TRBJ2-3; 10 positions match TRBD1. The germline V gene encodes CDR1 SQVTM and CDR2 ANQGSEA. This CDR3 spans 14 amino acids. The V segment lost 5 bases and the J segment 3 bases; nucleotides outside the gene matches: 5. CDR3 DNA: TGCAGCGTTAGACAGGGGGCGTTGACAGATACGCAGTATTTT. It yields the protein CSVRQGALTDTQYF.

The DNA of the CDR3 is TGTGCCAGCAGCGTAGACGGGACTACCTACAATGAGCAGTTCTTC. Amino acid sequence: CASSVDGTTYNEQFF. V is TRBV9 and J is TRBJ2-1, with TRBD2 matching over 7 bases. Germline CDR1 is SGDLS and CDR2 is YYNGEE. V lost 0 bases, J lost 2 bases, and 2 bases stayed unmatched. This CDR3 contains 15 residues. Filled out from reference TRBV9 and TRBJ2-1, the complete variable domain reads DSGVTQTPKHLITATGQRVTLRCSPRSGDLSVYWYQQSLDQGLQFLIQYYNGEERAKGNILERFSAQQFPDLHSELNLSSLELGDSALYFCASSVDGTTYNEQFFGPGTRLTVL.

The CDR3 DNA reads TGTGCCAGCTCACCTAGCCGACTAGGAGGCGGTCACAATGAGCAGTTCTTC. This translates into CASSPSRLGGGHNEQFF. V gene TRBV18 combines with J gene TRBJ2-1; D might be TRBD2 (6 bases). Trimming cost V 3 bases and J 5 bases, with 20 bases left between them. CDR1 is KGHSH, CDR2 LQKENI, per germline. This CDR3 contains 17 residues.

About this clone: Different DNA sequences within this sample yield the same CDR3. The chain has TRBV7-9 and TRBJ2-1; 12 bases match TRBD2. CDR1 SEHNR and CDR2 FQNEAQ come from the germline V gene (reference sequence). This CDR3 comprises 17 residues. Trimming cost V 5 bases and J 3 bases; bases outside gene matches: 8. CDR3 nucleotides: TGTGCCAGCAGCGGGCGACTAGCGGGAGATCGCTACAATGAGCAGTTCTTC. It yields the protein CASSGRLAGDRYNEQFF.

This clone was seen once. The DNA for the CDR3 is TGTGCCAGCAGCCGGTCGACAGAAGAGACCCAGTACTTC. Protein sequence: CASSRSTEETQYF. This rearrangement joins TRBV11-3 to TRBJ2-5, with a weak D call TRBD1 (5 bases). Trimming pared 5 bases from V and 3 bases from J, leaving 10 bases between. CDR1 SGHNT and CDR2 YENEEA come from the germline V gene. The CDR3 extends over 13 amino acids.

The chain carries TRBV5-5 and TRBJ1-2; 9 bases fit TRBD1. V was pared by 4 bases and J by 3 bases, with 10 bases of the junction left unmatched. The length of the CDR3 is 16 residues. Germline values: CDR1 SGHKS, CDR2 YYEKEE (reference sequence). The CDR3, as DNA: TGTGCCAGCAGCCAACAACCGGGACAGGGTCACTATGGCTACACCTTC. It codes for CASSQQPGQGHYGYTF.